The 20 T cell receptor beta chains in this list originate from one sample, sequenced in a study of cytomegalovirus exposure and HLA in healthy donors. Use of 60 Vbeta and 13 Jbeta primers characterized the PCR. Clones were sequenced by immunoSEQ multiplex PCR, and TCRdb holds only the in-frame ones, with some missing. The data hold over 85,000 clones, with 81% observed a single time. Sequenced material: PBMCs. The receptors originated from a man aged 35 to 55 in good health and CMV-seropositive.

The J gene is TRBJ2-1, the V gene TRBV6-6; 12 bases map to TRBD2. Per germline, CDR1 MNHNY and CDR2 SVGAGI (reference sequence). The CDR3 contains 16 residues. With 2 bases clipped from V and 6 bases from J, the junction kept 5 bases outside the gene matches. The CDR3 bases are TGTGCCAGCAGTTACCTGGGACTAGCGGGTACCAATGAGCAGTTCTTC. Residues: CASSYLGLAGTNEQFF.

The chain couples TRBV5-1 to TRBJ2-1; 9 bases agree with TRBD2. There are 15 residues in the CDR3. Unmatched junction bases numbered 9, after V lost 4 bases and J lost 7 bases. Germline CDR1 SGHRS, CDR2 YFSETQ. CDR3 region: CASSPGVAGVNEQFF. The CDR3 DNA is TGCGCCAGCAGCCCTGGGGTAGCGGGAGTTAATGAGCAGTTCTTC. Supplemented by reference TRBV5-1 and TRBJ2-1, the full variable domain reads KAGVTQTPRYLIKTRGQQVTLSCSPISGHRSVSWYQQTPGQGLQFLFEYFSETQRNKGNFPGRFSGRQFSNSRSEMNVSTLELGDSALYLCASSPGVAGVNEQFFGPGTRLTVL.

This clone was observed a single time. CDR3 protein: CASSLGRRGETEAFF. CDR3 bases: TGCGCCAGCAGCCTAGGGAGGCGGGGGGAGACTGAAGCTTTCTTT. The chain couples TRBV4-1 to TRBJ1-1, with D tentatively TRBD1 (5 bases). There are 15 residues in the CDR3. Germline-derived CDR1 and CDR2 are MGHRA and YSYEKL. Trimming pared 4 bases from V and 5 bases from J, leaving 17 bases between.

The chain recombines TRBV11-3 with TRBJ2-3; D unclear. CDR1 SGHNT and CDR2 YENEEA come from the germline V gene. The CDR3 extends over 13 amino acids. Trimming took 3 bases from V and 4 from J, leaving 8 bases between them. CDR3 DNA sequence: TGTGCCAGCAGCTTCTCGGTAGCAGATACGCAGTATTTT. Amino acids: CASSFSVADTQYF.

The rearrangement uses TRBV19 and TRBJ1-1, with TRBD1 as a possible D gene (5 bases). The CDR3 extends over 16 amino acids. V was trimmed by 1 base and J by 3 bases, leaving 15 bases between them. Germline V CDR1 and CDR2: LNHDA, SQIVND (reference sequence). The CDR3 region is CASSIASDIRYTEAFF. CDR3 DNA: TGTGCCAGTAGTATAGCTTCGGACATACGTTACACTGAAGCTTTCTTT.

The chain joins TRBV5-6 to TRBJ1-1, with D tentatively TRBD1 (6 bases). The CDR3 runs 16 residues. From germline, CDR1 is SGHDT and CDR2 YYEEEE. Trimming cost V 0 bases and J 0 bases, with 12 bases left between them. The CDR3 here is CASSLGAGAMNTEAFF. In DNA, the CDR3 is TGTGCCAGCAGCTTGGGGGCAGGGGCTATGAACACTGAAGCTTTCTTT.

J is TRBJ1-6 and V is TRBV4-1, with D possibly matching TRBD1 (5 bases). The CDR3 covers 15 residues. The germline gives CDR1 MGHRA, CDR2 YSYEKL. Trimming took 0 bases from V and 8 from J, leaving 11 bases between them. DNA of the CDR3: TGCGCCAGCAGCCAAGAGAAGGGGCCTGATTCACCCCTCCACTTT. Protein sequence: CASSQEKGPDSPLHF.

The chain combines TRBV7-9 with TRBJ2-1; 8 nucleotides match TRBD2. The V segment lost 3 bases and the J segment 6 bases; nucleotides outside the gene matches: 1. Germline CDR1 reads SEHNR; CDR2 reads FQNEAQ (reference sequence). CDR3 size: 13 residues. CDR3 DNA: TGTGCCAGCAGCTTGAGCGGGGGCAATGAGCAGTTCTTC. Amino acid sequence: CASSLSGGNEQFF.

The CDR3 region is CASSRGLYGYTF. In DNA, the CDR3 is TGTGCCAGCAGTCGAGGACTCTATGGCTACACCTTC. The chain recombines TRBV28 with TRBJ1-2, with no clear D. The CDR3 has 12 residues. Trimming left V 5 bases short and J 4 bases short, with 8 bases between. Germline loops: CDR1 MDHEN, CDR2 SYDVKM.

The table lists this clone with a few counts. In DNA, the CDR3 is TGTGCCAGCACGAGGGCGAGGTACTATGGCTACACCTTC. It encodes CASTRARYYGYTF. The J gene is TRBJ1-2, the V gene TRBV6-5; no definite D call. Trimming removed 7 bases at V and 3 bases at J, with 12 bases between. Germline V lookup: CDR1 MNHEY, CDR2 SVGAGI. The CDR3 loop spans 13 amino acids.

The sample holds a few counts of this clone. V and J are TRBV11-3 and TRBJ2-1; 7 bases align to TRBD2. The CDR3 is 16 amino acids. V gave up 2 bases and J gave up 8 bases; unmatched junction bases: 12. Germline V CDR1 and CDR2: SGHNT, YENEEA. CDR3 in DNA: TGTGCCAGCAGCTTAAGAACGGGACTATCATATCATGAGCAGTTCTTC. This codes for CASSLRTGLSYHEQFF.

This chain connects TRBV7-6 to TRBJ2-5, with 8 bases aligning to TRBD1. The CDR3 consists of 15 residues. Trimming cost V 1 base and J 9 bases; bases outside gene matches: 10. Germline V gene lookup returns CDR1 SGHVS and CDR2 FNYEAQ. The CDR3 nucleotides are TGTGCCAGCAGCTTAGGGACCGGGACAGGCAATCCCCAGTACTTC. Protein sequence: CASSLGTGTGNPQYF. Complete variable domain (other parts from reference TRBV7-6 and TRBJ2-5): GAGVSQSPRYKVTKRGQDVALRCDPISGHVSLYWYRQALGQGPEFLTYFNYEAQQDKSGLPNDRFSAERPEGSISTLTIQRTEQRDSAMYRCASSLGTGTGNPQYFGPGTRLLVL.

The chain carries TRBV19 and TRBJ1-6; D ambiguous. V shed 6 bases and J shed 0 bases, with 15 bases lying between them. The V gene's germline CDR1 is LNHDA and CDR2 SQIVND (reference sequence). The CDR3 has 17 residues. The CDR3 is CASSSRQRSSYNSPLHF. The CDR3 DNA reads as TGTGCCAGTAGCAGTAGGCAGAGGAGCTCCTATAATTCACCCCTCCACTTT.

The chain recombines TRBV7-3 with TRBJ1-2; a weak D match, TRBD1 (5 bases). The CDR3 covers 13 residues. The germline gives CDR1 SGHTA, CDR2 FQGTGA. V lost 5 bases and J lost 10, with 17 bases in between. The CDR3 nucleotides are TGTGCCAGCAGCCCAAAGCCGGACACGGCCTACACCTTC. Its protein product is CASSPKPDTAYTF.

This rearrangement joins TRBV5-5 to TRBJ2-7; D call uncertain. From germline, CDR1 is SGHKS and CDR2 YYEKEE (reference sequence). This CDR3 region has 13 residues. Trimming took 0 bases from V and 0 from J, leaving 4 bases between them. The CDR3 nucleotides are TGTGCCAGCAGCTTGGGGAGCTCCTACGAGCAGTACTTC. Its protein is CASSLGSSYEQYF.

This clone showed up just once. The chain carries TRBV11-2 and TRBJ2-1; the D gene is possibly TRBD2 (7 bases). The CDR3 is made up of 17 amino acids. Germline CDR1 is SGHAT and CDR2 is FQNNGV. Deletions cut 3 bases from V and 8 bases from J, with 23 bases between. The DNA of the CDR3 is TGTGCCAGCAGCTTTCCTTTAGGGGGGAGGGCCCTCTATGAGCAGTTCTTC. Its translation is CASSFPLGGRALYEQFF.

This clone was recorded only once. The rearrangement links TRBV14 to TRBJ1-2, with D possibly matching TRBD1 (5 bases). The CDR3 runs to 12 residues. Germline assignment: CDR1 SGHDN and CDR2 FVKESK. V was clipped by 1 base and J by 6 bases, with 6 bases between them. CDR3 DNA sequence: TGTGCCAGCAGCCAAGGGACAAATGGCTACACCTTC. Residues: CASSQGTNGYTF.

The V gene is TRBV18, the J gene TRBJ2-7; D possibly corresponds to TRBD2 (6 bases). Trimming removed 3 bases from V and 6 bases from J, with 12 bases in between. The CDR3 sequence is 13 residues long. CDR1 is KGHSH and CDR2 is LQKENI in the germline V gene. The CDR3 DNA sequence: TGTGCCAGCTCACCGGACTACCTCCGCGAGCAGTACTTC. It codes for CASSPDYLREQYF.

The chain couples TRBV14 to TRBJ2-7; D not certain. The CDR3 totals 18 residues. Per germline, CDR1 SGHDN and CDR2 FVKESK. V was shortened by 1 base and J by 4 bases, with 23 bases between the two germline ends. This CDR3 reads CASSQGLRATLARYEQYF. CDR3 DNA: TGTGCCAGCAGCCAAGGACTGAGAGCAACCCTGGCGCGGTACGAGCAGTACTTC.

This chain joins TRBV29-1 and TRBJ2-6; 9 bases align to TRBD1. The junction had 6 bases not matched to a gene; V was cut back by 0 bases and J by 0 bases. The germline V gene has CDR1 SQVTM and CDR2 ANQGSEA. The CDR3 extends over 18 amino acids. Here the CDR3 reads CSVEDSRQGVSGANVLTF. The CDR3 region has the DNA TGCAGCGTTGAAGATAGTCGACAGGGGGTCTCTGGGGCCAACGTCCTGACTTTC.